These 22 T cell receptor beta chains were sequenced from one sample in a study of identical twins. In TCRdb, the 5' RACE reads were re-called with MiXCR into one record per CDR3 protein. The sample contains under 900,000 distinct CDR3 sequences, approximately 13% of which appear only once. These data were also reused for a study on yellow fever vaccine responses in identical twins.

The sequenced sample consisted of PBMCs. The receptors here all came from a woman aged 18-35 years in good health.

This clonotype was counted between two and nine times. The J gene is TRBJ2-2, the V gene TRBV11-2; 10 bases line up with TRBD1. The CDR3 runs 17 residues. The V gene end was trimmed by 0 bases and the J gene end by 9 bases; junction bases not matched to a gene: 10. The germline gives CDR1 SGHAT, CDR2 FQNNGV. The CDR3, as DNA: TGTGCCAGCAGCTTAGATCTATCCGGGACAGGGGAGAGGGAGCTGTTTTTT. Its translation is CASSLDLSGTGERELFF.

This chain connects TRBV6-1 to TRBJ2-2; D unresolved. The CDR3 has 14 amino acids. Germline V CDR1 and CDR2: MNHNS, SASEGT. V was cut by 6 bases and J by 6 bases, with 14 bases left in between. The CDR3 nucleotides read TGTGCCAGCAGCGCCTCTACCGAGCCCGGGGAGCTGTTTTTT. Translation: CASSASTEPGELFF.

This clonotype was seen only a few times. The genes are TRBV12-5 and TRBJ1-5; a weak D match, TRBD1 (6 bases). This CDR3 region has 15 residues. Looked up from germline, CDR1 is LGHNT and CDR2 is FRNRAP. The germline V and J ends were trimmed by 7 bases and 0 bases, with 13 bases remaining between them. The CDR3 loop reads CASAWGQNSNQPQHF. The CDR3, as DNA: TGTGCTAGTGCCTGGGGACAAAATAGCAATCAGCCCCAGCATTTT.

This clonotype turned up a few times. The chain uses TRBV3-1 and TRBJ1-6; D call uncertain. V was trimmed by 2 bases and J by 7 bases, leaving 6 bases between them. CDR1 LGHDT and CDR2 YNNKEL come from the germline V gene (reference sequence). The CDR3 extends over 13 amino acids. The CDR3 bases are TGTGCCAGCAGCCAAAAAGGGAATTCACCCCTCCACTTT. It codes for CASSQKGNSPLHF.

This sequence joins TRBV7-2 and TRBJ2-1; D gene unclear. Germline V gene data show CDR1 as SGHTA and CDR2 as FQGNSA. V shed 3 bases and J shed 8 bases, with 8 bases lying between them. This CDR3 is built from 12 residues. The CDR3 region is CASSFSAHEQFF. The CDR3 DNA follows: TGTGCCAGCAGCTTTAGTGCCCATGAGCAGTTCTTC.

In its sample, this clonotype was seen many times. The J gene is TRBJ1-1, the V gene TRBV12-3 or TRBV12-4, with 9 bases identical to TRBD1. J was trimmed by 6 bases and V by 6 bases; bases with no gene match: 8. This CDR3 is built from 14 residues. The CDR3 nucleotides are TGTGCCAGCAGCCTACAGGGGGCTCGCGCTGAAGCTTTCTTT. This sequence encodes CASSLQGARAEAFF.

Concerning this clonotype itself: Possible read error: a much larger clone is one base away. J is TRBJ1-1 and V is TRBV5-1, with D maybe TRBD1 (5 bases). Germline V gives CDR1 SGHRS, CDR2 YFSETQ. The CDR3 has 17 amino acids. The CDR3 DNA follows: TGCGCCGGCAGCTTGGCCGAGTGGGGACGACAGAACACTGAAGCTTTCTTT. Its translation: CAGSLAEWGRQNTEAFF. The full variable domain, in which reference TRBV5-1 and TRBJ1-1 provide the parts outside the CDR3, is KAGVTQTPRYLIKTRGQQVTLSCSPISGHRSVSWYQQTPGQGLQFLFEYFSETQRNKGNFPGRFSGRQFSNSRSEMNVSTLELGDSALYLCAGSLAEWGRQNTEAFFGQGTRLTVV.

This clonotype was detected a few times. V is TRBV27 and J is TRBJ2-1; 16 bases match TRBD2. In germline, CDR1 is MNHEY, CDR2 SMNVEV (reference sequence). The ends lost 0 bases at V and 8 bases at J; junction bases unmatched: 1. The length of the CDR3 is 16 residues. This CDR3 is CASSLSGTSGGDEQFF. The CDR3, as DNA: TGTGCCAGCAGTTTATCCGGGACTAGCGGGGGGGATGAGCAGTTCTTC.

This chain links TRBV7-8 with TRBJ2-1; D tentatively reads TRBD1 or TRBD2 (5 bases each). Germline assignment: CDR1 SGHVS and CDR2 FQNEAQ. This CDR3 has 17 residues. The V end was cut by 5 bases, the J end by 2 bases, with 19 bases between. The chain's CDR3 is CASSRGRGKDTYNEQFF. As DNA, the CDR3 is TGTGCCAGCAGCCGGGGCAGAGGGAAGGATACCTACAATGAGCAGTTCTTC. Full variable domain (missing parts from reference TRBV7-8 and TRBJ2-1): GAGVSQSPRYKVAKRGQDVALRCDPISGHVSLFWYQQALGQGPEFLTYFQNEAQLDKSGLPSDRFFAERPEGSVSTLKIQRTQQEDSAVYLCASSRGRGKDTYNEQFFGPGTRLTVL.

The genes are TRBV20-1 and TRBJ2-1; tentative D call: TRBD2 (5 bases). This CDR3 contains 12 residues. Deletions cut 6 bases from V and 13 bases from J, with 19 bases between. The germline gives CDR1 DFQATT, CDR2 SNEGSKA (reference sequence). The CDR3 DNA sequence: TGCAGTGCCCGAAGAGGGTTGGGTGAACAGTTCTTC. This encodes CSARRGLGEQFF.

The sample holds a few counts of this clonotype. The CDR3 protein is CATTLSSYEQYF. Written as DNA, the CDR3 is TGTGCCACCACCCTTAGCTCCTACGAGCAGTACTTC. The chain is built from TRBV6-5 and TRBJ2-7; D gene unclear. Trimming removed 10 bases from V and 0 bases from J, with 10 bases in between. In germline, CDR1 is MNHEY, CDR2 SVGAGI. The CDR3 is 12 amino acids.

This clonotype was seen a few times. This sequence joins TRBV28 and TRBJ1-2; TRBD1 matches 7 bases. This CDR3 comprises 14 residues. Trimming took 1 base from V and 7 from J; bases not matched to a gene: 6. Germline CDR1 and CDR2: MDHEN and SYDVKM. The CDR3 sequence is CASSLSTGVLGYTF. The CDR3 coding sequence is TGTGCCAGCAGTTTATCCACAGGGGTGCTTGGCTACACCTTC.

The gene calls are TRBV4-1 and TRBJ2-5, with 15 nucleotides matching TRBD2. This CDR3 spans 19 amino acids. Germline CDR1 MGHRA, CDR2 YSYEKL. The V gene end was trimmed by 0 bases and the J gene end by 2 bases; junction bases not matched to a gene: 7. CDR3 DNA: TGCGCCAGCAGCCAAGATTGGGGGACTAGCGGGGGGTCGCAAGAGACCCAGTACTTC. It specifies CASSQDWGTSGGSQETQYF.

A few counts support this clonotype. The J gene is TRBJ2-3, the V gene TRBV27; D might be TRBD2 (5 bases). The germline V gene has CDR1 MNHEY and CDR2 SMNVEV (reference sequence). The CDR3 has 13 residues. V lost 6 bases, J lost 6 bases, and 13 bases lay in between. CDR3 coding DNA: TGTGCCAGCAGCCCCACTAGTCACGATACGCAGTATTTT. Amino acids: CASSPTSHDTQYF.

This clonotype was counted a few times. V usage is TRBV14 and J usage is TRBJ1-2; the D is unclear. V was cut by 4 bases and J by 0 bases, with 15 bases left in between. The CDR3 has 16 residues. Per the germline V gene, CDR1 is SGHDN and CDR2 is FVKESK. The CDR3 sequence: CASSPGPGNTNYGYTF. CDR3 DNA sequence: TGTGCCAGCAGCCCCGGTCCGGGAAACACTAACTATGGCTACACCTTC.

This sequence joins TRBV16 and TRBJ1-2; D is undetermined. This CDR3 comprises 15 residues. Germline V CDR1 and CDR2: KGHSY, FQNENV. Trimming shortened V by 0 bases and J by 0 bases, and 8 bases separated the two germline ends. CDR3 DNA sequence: TGTGCCAGCAGCCAATCCGGTTTGTCTAACTATGGCTACACCTTC. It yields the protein CASSQSGLSNYGYTF.

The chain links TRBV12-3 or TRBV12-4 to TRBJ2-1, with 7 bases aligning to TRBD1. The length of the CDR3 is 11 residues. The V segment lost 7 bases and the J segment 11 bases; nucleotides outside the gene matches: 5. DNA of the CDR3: TGTGCCAGCACCTTGGGACAGAAGCAGTTCTTC. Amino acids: CASTLGQKQFF.

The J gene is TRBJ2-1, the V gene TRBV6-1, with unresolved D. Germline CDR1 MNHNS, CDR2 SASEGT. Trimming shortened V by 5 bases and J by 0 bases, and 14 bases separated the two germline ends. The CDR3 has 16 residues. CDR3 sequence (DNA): TGTGCCAGCAGTCCAGACCTCCAGAGCTCCTACAATGAGCAGTTCTTC. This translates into CASSPDLQSSYNEQFF.

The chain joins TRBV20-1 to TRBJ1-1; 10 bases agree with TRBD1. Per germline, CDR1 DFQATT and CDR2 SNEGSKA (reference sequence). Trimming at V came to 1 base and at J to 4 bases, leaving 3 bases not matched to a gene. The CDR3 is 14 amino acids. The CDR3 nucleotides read TGCAGTGCTAGAGCGGGACAGGGGCGCACTGAAGCTTTCTTT. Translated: CSARAGQGRTEAFF.

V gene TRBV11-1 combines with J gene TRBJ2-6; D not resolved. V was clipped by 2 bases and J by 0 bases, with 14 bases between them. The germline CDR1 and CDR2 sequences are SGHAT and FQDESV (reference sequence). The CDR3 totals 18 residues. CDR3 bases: TGTGCCAGCAGCTTAAGTCGGTCACCCCGCTCTGGGGCCAACGTCCTGACTTTC. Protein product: CASSLSRSPRSGANVLTF.

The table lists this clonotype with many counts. CDR3 in DNA: TGCAGTGCTAGGAGGGGGCGAGATGAAAAACTGTTTTTT. Translation gives CSARRGRDEKLFF. The V call is TRBV20-1, the J call TRBJ1-4; 7 nucleotides agree with TRBD1. Germline assignment: CDR1 DFQATT and CDR2 SNEGSKA (reference sequence). This CDR3 has 13 residues. V trimming: 3 bases; J trimming: 6 bases; junction bases outside the gene matches: 4.

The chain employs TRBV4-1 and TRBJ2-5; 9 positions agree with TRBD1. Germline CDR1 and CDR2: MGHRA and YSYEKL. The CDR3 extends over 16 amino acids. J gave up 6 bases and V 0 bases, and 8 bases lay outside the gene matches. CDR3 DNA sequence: TGCGCCAGCAGCCAAGACTCGTGGGGGACAGGGAAGACCCAGTACTTC. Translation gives CASSQDSWGTGKTQYF.